Below are 6 T cell receptor beta chains sequenced from a single sample in a study of T cell responses to AZD1222 COVID-19 vaccine. The protocol was immunoSEQ multiplex PCR, while the TCRdb copy is restricted to in-frame clones and leaves out a portion. The sample shows 150,000 to 200,000 clones, about 92% of them seen only once. The sample consisted of peripheral blood, taken 28 days after the second AZD1222 dose. Every receptor here comes from an adult who received the AZD1222 COVID-19 vaccine.

The chain joins TRBV4-1 to TRBJ1-5, with D possibly matching TRBD1 (5 bases). The V end was cut by 3 bases, the J end by 1 base, with 7 bases between. The length of the CDR3 is 14 residues. The germline V gene encodes CDR1 MGHRA and CDR2 YSYEKL. The CDR3 DNA reads TGCGCCAGCAGCCACCAGGGAAGCAATCAGCCCCAGCATTTT. Translation gives CASSHQGSNQPQHF.

The J gene is TRBJ2-1, the V gene TRBV4-2; 7 bases line up with TRBD1. The CDR3 contains 15 residues. Germline CDR1 reads LGHNA; CDR2 reads YNFKEQ. The V gene end was trimmed by 3 bases and the J gene end by 6 bases; junction bases not matched to a gene: 8. Here the CDR3 DNA reads TGTGCCAGCAGCCACGCATGGGACAGAATCAATGAGCAGTTCTTC. Translation: CASSHAWDRINEQFF.

The J gene is TRBJ1-5, the V gene TRBV19; D uncertain. This CDR3 is built from 14 residues. Trimming pared 7 bases from V and 0 bases from J, leaving 10 bases between. Germline V gives CDR1 LNHDA, CDR2 SQIVND (reference sequence). The CDR3 loop is CASKEANSNQPQHF. The CDR3 region has the DNA TGTGCCAGTAAGGAGGCAAATAGCAATCAGCCCCAGCATTTT.

The genes are TRBV27 and TRBJ1-6, with TRBD1 identical over 9 bases. Germline loops: CDR1 MNHEY, CDR2 SMNVEV (reference sequence). CDR3 length equals 16 residues. Losses at the gene ends were 0 bases for V and 7 bases for J; bases not matched to a gene: 4. The CDR3 is CASSLSAGTGNSPLHF. CDR3 nucleotides: TGTGCCAGCAGTTTATCAGCTGGGACAGGGAATTCACCCCTCCACTTT.

The CDR3 DNA is TGTGCCAGCAGCTTAAGGGCTGAGGCGTTGAACACTGAAGCTTTCTTT. Translation: CASSLRAEALNTEAFF. This chain connects TRBV13 to TRBJ1-1; no clear D gene. This CDR3 has 16 residues. V lost 2 bases, J lost 0 bases, and 13 bases lay in between. Germline V gene lookup returns CDR1 PRHDT and CDR2 FYEKMQ (reference sequence).

V is TRBV5-1 and J is TRBJ1-2; 8 bases map to TRBD1. Trimming cost V 4 bases and J 0 bases; bases outside gene matches: 14. Germline V CDR1 and CDR2: SGHRS, YFSETQ. The CDR3 consists of 18 residues. DNA for the CDR3: TGCGCCAGCAGCCTCCACCTGACAGGGGCAGGGGCTAACTATGGCTACACCTTC. Encoded protein: CASSLHLTGAGANYGYTF.